The sequence of this T cell receptor (beta chain) was determined in a study of blood T cell repertoires in COVID-19. Study summary: Samples taken during acute and convalescent COVID-19 were collected in the United States, Italy and Spain.

Produced via immunoSEQ multiplex PCR; TCRdb's table is partial and in-frame only. This sample has approximately 98,000 clones, with around 81% found just once. Per the germline V gene, CDR1 is SGHVS and CDR2 is FNYEAQ. V was trimmed by 0 bases and J by 6 bases, leaving 11 bases between them. This CDR3 comprises 15 residues. The source material was peripheral blood. J is TRBJ2-2 and V is TRBV7-6; the D gene is possibly TRBD2 (5 bases). The clonotype originates from a woman in her sixties or seventies with acute or convalescent COVID-19. The CDR3: CASSLAGSRSGELFF. CDR3 DNA sequence: TGTGCCAGCAGCTTAGCGGGGAGTAGGTCCGGGGAGCTGTTTTTT.